The entry that follows covers one T cell receptor (beta chain) sequence. As yet, its antigen is unknown. Assay used: immunoSEQ multiplex PCR; TCRdb lists only in-frame clones, some missing. Of around 100,000 clones in the sample, roughly 85% are singletons; the top ten hold 16%. The sample originates from a study of Ad26.COV2.S vaccination and SARS-CoV-2 variants. Study results and caveats: Using TCR breadth and depth analyses may have led to underestimated total T cell responses. Following vaccination, spike-specific CD8+ and CD4+ T cell responses reportedly exhibited substantial breadth. Breadth of non-spike TCRs did not differ between vaccinees and placebo recipients.

This CDR3 is 12 amino acids long. Looked up from germline, CDR1 is SGHNT and CDR2 is YENEEA. V was shortened by 4 bases and J by 7 bases, with 8 bases between the two germline ends. Here the sequenced sample was peripheral blood, taken after recovery from COVID-19. The chain is built from TRBV11-3 and TRBJ2-1; D gene ambiguous. The sequence was collected from a human donor who had recovered from COVID-19. The CDR3 bases are TGTGCCAGCAGCTCTTGGGCGAATGAGCAGTTCTTC. It translates to CASSSWANEQFF.